This T cell receptor (beta chain) originates from a study of cytotoxic CD8 clonotypes in ibrutinib-treated CLL. Study observations and caveats: The study sampled sustained-remission and progressing patients at different times.

V was pared by 5 bases and J by 3 bases, with 8 bases between. This CDR3 has 12 residues. In germline, CDR1 is SEHNR, CDR2 FQNEAQ (reference sequence). A note on this clone: Its antigen is unknown.

The protocol was immunoSEQ multiplex PCR, while the TCRdb copy is restricted to in-frame clones and leaves out a portion. The table lists some 150,000 clones, approximately 81% of them singletons, with more than 10% in the top ten. The J gene is TRBJ2-7, the V gene TRBV7-9, with D possibly TRBD2 on 6 matching bases. This specimen was PBMCs, taken after 12 months of ibrutinib treatment. This sequence originates from a human donor with chronic lymphocytic leukemia. The CDR3 coding sequence is TGTGCCAGCAGCATGGGGGGCTACGAGCAGTACTTC. Amino acids: CASSMGGYEQYF.